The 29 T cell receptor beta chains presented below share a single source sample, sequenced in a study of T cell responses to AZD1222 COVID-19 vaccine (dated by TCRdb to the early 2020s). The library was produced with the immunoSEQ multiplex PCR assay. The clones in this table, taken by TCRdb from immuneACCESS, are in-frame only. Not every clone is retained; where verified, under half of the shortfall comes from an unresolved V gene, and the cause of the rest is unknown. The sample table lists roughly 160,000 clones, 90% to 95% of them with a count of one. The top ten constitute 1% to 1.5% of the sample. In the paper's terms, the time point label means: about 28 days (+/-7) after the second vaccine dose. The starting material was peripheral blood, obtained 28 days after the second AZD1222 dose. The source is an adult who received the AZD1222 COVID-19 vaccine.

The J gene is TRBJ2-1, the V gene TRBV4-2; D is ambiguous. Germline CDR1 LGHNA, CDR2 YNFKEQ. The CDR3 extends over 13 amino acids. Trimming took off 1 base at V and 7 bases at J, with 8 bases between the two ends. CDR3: CASSQVGWNEQFF. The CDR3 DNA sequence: TGTGCCAGCAGCCAAGTTGGATGGAATGAGCAGTTCTTC.

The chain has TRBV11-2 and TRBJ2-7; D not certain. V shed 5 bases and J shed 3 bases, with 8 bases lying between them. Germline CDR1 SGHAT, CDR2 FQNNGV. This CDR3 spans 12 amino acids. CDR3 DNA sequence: TGTGCCAGCAGCCCGAACAACTACGAGCAGTACTTC. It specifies CASSPNNYEQYF.

The CDR3 reads CASSLIRLAAGTDTQYF. The DNA for the CDR3 is TGTGCCAGCAGCTTAATCAGACTAGCGGCCGGCACAGATACGCAGTATTTT. The chain combines TRBV7-9 with TRBJ2-3; 9 bases match TRBD2. The V gene end was trimmed by 2 bases and the J gene end by 1 base; junction bases not matched to a gene: 7. This CDR3 contains 17 residues. Germline values: CDR1 SEHNR, CDR2 FQNEAQ (reference sequence).

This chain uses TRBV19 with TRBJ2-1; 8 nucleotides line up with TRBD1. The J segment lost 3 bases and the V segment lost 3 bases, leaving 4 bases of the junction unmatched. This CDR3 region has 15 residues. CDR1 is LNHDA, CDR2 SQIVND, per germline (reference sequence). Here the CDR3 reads CASSISGTGYNEQFF. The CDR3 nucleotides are TGTGCCAGTAGTATCTCCGGGACAGGCTACAATGAGCAGTTCTTC.

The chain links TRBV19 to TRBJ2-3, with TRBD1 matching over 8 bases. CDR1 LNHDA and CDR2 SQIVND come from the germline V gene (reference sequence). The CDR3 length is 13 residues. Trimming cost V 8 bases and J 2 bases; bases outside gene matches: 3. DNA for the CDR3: TGTGCCAGTCGGGACAGGCCCACAGATACGCAGTATTTT. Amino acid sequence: CASRDRPTDTQYF.

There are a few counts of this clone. CDR3 loop: CASSFAGETYNEQFF. CDR3 nucleotides: TGTGCCAGCAGTTTCGCGGGGGAAACCTACAATGAGCAGTTCTTC. The chain couples TRBV6-6 to TRBJ2-1, with 7 bases lining up with TRBD2. The CDR3 length is 15 residues. Germline CDR1 MNHNY, CDR2 SVGAGI (reference sequence). After removal of 4 bases from V and 2 bases from J, the junction contained 5 bases not matched to a gene.

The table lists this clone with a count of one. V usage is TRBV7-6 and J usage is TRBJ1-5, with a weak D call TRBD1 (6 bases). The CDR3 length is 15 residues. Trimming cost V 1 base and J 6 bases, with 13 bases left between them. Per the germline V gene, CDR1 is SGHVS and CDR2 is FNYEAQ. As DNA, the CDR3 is TGTGCCAGCAGCTTAGGGGAGGGGGGGAGTCAGCCCCAGCATTTT. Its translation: CASSLGEGGSQPQHF.

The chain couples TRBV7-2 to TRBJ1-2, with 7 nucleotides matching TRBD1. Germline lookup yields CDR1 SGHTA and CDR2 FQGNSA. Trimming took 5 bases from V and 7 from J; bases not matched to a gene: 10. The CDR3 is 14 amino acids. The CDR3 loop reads CASSPLQGRGGYTF. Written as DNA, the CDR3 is TGTGCCAGCAGCCCTCTACAGGGGAGGGGTGGCTACACCTTC.

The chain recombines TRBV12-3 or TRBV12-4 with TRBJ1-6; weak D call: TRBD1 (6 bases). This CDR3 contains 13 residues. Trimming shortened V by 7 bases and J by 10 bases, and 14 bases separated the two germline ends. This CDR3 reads CASKTGGFSPLHF. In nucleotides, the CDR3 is TGTGCCAGCAAGACAGGAGGGTTCTCACCCCTCCACTTT.

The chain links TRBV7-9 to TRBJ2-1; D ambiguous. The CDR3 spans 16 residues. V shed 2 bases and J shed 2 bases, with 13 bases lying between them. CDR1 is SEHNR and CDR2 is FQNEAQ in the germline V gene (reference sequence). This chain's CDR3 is CASSLMAATTYNEQFF. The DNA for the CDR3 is TGTGCCAGCAGCTTAATGGCAGCAACTACCTACAATGAGCAGTTCTTC. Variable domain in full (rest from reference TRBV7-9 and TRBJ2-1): DTGVSQNPRHKITKRGQNVTFRCDPISEHNRLYWYRQTLGQGPEFLTYFQNEAQLEKSRLLSDRFSAERPKGSFSTLEIQRTEQGDSAMYLCASSLMAATTYNEQFFGPGTRLTVL.

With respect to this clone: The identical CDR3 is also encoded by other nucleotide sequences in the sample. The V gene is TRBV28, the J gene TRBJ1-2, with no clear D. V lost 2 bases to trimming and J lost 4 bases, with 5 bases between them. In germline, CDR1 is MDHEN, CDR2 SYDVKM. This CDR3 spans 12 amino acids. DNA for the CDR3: TGTGCCAGCAGTTTAGCTGGCTATGGCTACACCTTC. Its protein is CASSLAGYGYTF.

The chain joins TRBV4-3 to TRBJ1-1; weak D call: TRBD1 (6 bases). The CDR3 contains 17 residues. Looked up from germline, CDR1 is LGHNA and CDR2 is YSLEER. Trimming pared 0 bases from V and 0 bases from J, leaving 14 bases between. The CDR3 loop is CASSQDLPGAMNTEAFF. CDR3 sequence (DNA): TGCGCCAGCAGCCAAGATCTGCCAGGGGCGATGAACACTGAAGCTTTCTTT.

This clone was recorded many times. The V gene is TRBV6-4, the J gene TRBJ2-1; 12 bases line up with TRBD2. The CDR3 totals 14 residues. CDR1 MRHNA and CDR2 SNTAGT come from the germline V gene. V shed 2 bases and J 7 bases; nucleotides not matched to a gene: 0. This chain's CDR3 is CASSDGTSGNEQFF. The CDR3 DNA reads TGTGCCAGCAGTGACGGGACTAGCGGGAATGAGCAGTTCTTC.

The CDR3 DNA sequence: TGCGTCCTACCCTGGTCCCGGGACAGGGGGCCCTACGAGCAGTACTTC. Protein: CVLPWSRDRGPYEQYF. V is TRBV23-1 and J is TRBJ2-7, with TRBD1 matching 12 bases. TRBV23-1 carries the ORF label, with uncertain function. CDR3 length: 16 amino acids.

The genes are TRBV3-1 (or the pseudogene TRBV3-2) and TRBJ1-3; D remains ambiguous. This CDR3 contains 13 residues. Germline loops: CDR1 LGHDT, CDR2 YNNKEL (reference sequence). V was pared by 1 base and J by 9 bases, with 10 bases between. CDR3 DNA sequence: TGTGCCAGCAGCCAAGTTGGCCCGGGCACCATATATTTT. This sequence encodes CASSQVGPGTIYF.

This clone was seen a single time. CDR3 region: CASSSTGAPTTDGYTF. Written as DNA, the CDR3 is TGTGCCAGCAGTTCGACAGGAGCCCCAACGACGGATGGCTACACCTTC. This chain joins TRBV28 and TRBJ1-2; possible D gene TRBD1, 6 bases. Deletions cut 4 bases from V and 6 bases from J, with 21 bases between. Germline values: CDR1 MDHEN, CDR2 SYDVKM. CDR3 length: 16 amino acids.

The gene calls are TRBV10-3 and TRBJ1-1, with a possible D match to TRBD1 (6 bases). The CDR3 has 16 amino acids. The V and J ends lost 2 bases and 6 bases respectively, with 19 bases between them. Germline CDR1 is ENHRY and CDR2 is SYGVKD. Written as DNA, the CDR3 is TGTGCCATCAGTGAGGGCGACACAGGGTACGAGGCTGAAGCTTTCTTT. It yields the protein CAISEGDTGYEAEAFF.

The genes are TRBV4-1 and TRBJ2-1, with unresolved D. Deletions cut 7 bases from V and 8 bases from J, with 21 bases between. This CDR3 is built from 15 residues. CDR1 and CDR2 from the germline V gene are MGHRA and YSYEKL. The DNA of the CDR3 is TGCGCCAGCAACTCACAAGACTTTTTAGGAGATGAGCAGTTCTTC. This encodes CASNSQDFLGDEQFF.

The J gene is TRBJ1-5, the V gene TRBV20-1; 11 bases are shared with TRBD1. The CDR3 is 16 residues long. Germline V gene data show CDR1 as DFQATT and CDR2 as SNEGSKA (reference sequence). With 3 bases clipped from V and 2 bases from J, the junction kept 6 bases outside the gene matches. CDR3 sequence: CSASPGQGVGNQPQHF. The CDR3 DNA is TGCAGTGCTAGTCCGGGACAGGGGGTTGGCAATCAGCCCCAGCATTTT.

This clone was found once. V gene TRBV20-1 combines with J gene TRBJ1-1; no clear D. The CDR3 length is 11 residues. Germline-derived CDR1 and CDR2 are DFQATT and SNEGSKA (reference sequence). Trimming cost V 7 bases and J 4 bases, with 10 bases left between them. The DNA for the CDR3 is TGCAGTGTCCCAAGGGTCACTGAAGCTTTCTTT. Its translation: CSVPRVTEAFF.

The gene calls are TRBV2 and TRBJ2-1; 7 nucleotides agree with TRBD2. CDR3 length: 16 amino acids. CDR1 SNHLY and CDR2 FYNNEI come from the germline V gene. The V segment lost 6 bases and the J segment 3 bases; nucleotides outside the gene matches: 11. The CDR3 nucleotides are TGTGCCAGCAGAAGACTAGCCGGAGCCTACTACAATGAGCAGTTCTTC. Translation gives CASRRLAGAYYNEQFF.

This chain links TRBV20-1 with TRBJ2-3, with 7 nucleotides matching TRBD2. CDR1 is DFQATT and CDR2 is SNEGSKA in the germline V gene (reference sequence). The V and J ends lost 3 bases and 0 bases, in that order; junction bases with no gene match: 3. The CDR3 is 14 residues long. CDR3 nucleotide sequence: TGCAGTGCTAGTCTTAGCGGGAGCACAGATACGCAGTATTTT. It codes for CSASLSGSTDTQYF.

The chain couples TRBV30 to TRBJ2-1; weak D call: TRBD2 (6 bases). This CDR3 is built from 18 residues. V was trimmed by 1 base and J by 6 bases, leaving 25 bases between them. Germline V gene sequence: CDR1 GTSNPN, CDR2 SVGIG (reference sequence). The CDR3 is CAWSGTKQTGTSFNEQFF. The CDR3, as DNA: TGTGCCTGGAGTGGAACCAAACAAACCGGGACTTCATTCAATGAGCAGTTCTTC.

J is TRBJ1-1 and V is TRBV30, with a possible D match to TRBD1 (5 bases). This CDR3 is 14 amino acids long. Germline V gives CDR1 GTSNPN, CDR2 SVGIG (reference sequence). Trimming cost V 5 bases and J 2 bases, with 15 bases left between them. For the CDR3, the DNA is TGTGCCTGGTCCAGAGGGGTTCCCAACACTGAAGCTTTCTTT. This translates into CAWSRGVPNTEAFF. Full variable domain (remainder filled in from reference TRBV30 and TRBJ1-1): SQTIHQWPATLVQPVGSPLSLECTVEGTSNPNLYWYRQAAGRGLQLLFYSVGIGQISSEVPQNLSASRPQDRQFILSSKKLLLSDSGFYLCAWSRGVPNTEAFFGQGTRLTVV.

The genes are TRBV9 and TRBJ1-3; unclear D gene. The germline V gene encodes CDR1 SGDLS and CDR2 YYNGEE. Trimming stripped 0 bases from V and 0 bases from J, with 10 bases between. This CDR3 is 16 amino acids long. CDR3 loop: CASSVGTQRSGNTIYF. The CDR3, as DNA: TGTGCCAGCAGCGTAGGGACGCAACGCTCTGGAAACACCATATATTTT.

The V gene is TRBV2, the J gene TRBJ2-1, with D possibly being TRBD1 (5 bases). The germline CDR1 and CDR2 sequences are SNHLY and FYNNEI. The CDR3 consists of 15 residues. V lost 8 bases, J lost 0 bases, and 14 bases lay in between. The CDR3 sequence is CASHALGRSYNEQFF. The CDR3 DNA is TGTGCCAGCCATGCTTTGGGGCGCTCCTACAATGAGCAGTTCTTC.

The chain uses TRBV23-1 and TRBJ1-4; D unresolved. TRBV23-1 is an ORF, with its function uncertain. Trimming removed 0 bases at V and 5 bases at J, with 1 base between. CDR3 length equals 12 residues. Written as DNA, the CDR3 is TGCGCCAGCAGTCAATCGAATGAAAAACTGTTTTTT. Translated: CASSQSNEKLFF.

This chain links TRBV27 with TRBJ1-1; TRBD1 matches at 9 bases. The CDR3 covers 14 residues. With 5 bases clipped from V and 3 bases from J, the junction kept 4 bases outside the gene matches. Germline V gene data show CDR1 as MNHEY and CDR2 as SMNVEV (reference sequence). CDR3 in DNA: TGTGCCAGCAGTCCAGGGACAGGGTACACTGAAGCTTTCTTT. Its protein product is CASSPGTGYTEAFF.

The chain's CDR3 is CASSQDNSYQPQHF. The CDR3 nucleotides read TGTGCCAGCAGCCAAGATAACAGTTATCAGCCCCAGCATTTT. The J gene is TRBJ1-5, the V gene TRBV3-1 (or the pseudogene TRBV3-2); D is undetermined. CDR3 length: 14 residues. In germline, CDR1 is LGHDT, CDR2 YNNKEL (reference sequence). V was cut by 0 bases and J by 5 bases, with 8 bases left in between.